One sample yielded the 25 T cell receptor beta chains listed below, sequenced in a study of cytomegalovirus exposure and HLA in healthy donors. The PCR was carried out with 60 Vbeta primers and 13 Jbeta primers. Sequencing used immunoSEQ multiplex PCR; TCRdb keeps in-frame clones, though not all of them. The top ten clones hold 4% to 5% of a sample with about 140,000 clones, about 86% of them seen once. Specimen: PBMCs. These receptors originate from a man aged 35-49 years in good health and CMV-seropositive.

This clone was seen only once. The CDR3 DNA reads as TGTGCCAGCAGCCCTTACAATGAGCAGTTCTTC. Encoded protein: CASSPYNEQFF. The chain uses TRBV7-9 and TRBJ2-1; D gene unclear. The CDR3 runs to 11 residues. Trimming removed 5 bases at V and 4 bases at J, with 3 bases between. CDR1 and CDR2 from the germline V gene are SEHNR and FQNEAQ (reference sequence).

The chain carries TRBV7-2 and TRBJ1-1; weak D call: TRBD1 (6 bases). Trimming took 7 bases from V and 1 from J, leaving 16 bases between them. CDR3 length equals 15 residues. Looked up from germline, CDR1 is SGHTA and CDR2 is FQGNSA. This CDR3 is CASTQGQGWNTEAFF. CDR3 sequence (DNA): TGTGCCAGCACACAAGGGCAGGGGTGGAACACTGAAGCTTTCTTT.

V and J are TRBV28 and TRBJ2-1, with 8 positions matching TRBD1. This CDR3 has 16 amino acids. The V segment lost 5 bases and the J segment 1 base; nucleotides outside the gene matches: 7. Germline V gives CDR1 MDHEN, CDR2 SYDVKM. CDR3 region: CASSTPGTGSYNEQFF. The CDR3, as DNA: TGTGCCAGCAGTACCCCCGGGACAGGTTCCTACAATGAGCAGTTCTTC.

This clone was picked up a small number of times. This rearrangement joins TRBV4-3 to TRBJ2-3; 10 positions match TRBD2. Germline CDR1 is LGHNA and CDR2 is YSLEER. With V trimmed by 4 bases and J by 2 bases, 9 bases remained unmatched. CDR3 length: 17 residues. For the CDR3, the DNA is TGCGCCAGCAGCCTCTCCGAACTAGCGGGGTACACAGATACGCAGTATTTT. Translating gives CASSLSELAGYTDTQYF.

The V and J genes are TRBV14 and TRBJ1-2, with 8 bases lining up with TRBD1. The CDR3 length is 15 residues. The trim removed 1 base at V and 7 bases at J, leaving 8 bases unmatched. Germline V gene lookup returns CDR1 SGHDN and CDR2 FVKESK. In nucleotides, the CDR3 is TGTGCCAGCAGCCAAGTTACAGGGGGGGATGCTGGCTACACCTTC. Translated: CASSQVTGGDAGYTF.

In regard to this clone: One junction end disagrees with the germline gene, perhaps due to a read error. In DNA, the CDR3 is TGTGCCAGCAGCTTAGGCCTCCTGGACAATCAGCAGTTCTTC. Translation: CASSLGLLDNQQFF. The V gene is TRBV7-3, the J gene TRBJ2-1, with D perhaps TRBD1 (5 bases). CDR3 length equals 14 residues. Germline-derived CDR1 and CDR2 are SGHTA and FQGTGA.

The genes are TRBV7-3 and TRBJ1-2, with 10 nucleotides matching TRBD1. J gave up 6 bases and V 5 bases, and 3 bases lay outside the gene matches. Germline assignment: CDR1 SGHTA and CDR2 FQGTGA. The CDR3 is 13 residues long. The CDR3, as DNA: TGTGCCAGCAGCGGGACAGGGGAGGATGGCTACACCTTC. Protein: CASSGTGEDGYTF.

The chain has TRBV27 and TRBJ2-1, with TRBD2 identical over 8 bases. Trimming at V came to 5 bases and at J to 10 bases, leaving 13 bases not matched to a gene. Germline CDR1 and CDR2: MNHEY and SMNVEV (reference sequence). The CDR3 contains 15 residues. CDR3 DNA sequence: TGTGCCAGCAGTGGGTGGCGGGGGGCCCCGGGAGAGCAGTTCTTC. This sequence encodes CASSGWRGAPGEQFF.

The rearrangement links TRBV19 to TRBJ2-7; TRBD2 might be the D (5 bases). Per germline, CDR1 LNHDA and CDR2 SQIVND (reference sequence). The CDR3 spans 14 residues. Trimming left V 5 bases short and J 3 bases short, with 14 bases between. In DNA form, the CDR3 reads TGTGCCAGTAGTCCCGCGGGCAGGATCTACGAGCAGTACTTC. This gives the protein CASSPAGRIYEQYF. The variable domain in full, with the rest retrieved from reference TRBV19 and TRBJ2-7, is DGGITQSPKYLFRKEGQNVTLSCEQNLNHDAMYWYRQDPGQGLRLIYYSQIVNDFQKGDIAEGYSVSREKKESFPLTVTSAQKNPTAFYLCASSPAGRIYEQYFGPGTRLTVT.

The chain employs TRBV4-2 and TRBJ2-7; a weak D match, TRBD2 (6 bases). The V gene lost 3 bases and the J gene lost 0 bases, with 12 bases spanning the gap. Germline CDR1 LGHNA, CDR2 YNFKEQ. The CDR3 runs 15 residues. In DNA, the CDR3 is TGTGCCAGCAGCCAGAGAGCGGGTAGCTCCTACGAGCAGTACTTC. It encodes CASSQRAGSSYEQYF.

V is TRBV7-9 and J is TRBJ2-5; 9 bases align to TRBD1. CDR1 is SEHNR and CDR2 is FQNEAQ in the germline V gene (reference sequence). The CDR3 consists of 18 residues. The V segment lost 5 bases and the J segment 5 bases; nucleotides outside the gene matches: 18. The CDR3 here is CASSQRGQGVSIRETQYF. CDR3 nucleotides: TGTGCCAGCAGCCAAAGGGGACAGGGCGTTAGCATCAGGGAGACCCAGTACTTC.

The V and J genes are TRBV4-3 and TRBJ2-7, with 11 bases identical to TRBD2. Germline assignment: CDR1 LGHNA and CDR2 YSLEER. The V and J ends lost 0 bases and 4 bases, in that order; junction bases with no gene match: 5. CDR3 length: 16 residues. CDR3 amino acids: CASSQDRSGGGYEQYF. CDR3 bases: TGCGCCAGCAGCCAAGACCGTAGCGGGGGGGGTTACGAGCAGTACTTC.

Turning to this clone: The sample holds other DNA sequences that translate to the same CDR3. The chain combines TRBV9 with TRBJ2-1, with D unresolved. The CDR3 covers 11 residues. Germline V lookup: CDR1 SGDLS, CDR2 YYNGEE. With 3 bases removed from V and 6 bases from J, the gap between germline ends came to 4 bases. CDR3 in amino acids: CASSGGNEQFF. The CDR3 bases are TGTGCCAGCAGCGGAGGCAATGAGCAGTTCTTC.

The CDR3 sequence: CASRSHRQGADTQYF. The CDR3 region has the DNA TGTGCCAGCCGTTCCCACCGACAGGGCGCAGATACGCAGTATTTT. V is TRBV6-4 and J is TRBJ2-3; 7 bases are a match to TRBD1. CDR3 length equals 15 residues. CDR1 is MRHNA, CDR2 SNTAGT, per germline. V shed 8 bases and J 4 bases; nucleotides not matched to a gene: 12.

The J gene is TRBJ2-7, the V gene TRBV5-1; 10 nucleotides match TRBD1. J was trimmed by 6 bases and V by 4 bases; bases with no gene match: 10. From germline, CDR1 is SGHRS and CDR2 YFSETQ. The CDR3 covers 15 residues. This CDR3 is CASSLRDRGQGEQYF. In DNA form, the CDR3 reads TGCGCCAGCAGCCTAAGGGACAGGGGCCAGGGCGAGCAGTACTTC.

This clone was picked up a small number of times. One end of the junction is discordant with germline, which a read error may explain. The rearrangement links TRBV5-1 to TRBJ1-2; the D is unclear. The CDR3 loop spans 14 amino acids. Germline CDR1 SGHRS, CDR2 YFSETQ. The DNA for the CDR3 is TGCGCCAGCAGCTTGGGAGGGAGTAACTGTGGCTACACCTTC. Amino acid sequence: CASSLGGSNCGYTF. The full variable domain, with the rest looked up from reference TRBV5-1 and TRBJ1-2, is KAGVTQTPRYLIKTRGQQVTLSCSPISGHRSVSWYQQTPGQGLQFLFEYFSETQRNKGNFPGRFSGRQFSNSRSEMNVSTLELGDSALYLCASSLGGSNCGYTFGSGTRLTVV.

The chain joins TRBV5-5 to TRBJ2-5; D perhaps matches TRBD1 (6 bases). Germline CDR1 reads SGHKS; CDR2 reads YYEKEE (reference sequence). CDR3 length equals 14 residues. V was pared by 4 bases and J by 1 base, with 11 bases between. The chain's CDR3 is CASSLMDSQETQYF. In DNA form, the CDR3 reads TGTGCCAGCAGCCTCATGGACAGCCAAGAGACCCAGTACTTC.

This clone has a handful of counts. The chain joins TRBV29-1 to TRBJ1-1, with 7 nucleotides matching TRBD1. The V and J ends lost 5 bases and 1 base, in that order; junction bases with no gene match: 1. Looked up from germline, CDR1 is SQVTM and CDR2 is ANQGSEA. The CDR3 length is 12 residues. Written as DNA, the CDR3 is TGCAGCGTTCGGGACAGGAACACTGAAGCTTTCTTT. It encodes CSVRDRNTEAFF. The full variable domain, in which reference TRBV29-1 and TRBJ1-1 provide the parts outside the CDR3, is SAVISQKPSRDICQRGTSLTIQCQVDSQVTMMFWYRQQPGQSLTLIATANQGSEATYESGFVIDKFPISRPNLTFSTLTVSNMSPEDSSIYLCSVRDRNTEAFFGQGTRLTVV.

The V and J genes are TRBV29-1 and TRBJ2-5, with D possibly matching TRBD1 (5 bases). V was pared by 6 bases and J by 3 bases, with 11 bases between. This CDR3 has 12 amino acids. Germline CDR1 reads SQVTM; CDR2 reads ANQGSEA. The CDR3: CSVVRVEETQYF. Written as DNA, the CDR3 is TGCAGCGTAGTCAGGGTGGAAGAGACCCAGTACTTC.

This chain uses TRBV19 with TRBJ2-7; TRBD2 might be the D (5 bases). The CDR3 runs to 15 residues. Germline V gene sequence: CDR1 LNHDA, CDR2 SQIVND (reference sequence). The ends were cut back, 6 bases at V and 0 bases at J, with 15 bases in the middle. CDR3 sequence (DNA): TGTGCCAGTAGGGGCCCGGGTGGGAGCTCCTACGAGCAGTACTTC. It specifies CASRGPGGSSYEQYF.

Here the CDR3 DNA reads TGTGCCAGCTCACCCATAGGACAGGTCCGCTATGGCTACACCTTC. This encodes CASSPIGQVRYGYTF. The V and J genes are TRBV18 and TRBJ1-2; 7 bases fit TRBD1. The germline V gene encodes CDR1 KGHSH and CDR2 LQKENI. The ends lost 3 bases at V and 4 bases at J; junction bases unmatched: 8. CDR3 size: 15 residues.

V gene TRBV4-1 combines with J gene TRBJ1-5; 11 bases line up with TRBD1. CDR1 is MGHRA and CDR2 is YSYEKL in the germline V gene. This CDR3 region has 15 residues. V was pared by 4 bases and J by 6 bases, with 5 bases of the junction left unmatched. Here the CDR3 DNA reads TGCGCCAGCAGCCTTGGACAGGGGGCAGGTCAGCCCCAGCATTTT. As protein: CASSLGQGAGQPQHF.

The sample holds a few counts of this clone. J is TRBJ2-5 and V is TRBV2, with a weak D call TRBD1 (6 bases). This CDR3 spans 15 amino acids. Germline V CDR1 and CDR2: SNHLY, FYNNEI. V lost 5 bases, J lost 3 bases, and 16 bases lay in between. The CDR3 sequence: CASSSGTNLEETQYF. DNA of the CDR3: TGTGCCAGCAGTTCCGGGACAAACTTAGAAGAGACCCAGTACTTC.

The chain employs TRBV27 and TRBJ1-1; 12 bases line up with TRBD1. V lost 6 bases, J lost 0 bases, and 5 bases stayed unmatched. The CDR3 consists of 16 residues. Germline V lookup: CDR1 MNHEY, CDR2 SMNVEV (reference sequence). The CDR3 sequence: CASRGTGGPMNTEAFF. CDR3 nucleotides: TGTGCCAGCAGAGGGACAGGGGGCCCGATGAACACTGAAGCTTTCTTT.

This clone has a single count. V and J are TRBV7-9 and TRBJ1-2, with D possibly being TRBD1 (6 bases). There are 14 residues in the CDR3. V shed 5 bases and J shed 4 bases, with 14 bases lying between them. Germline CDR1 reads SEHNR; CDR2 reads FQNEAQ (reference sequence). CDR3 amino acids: CASSPQDSSYGYTF. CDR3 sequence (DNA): TGTGCCAGCAGCCCTCAGGACAGCTCCTATGGCTACACCTTC.